This T cell receptor (beta chain) was captured by sequencing in a study of cytomegalovirus exposure and HLA in healthy donors. 13 Jbeta primers and 60 Vbeta primers were used for the PCR. As originally analysed: A follow-up analysis tallied around 80 million unique TCR beta chains, roughly 11 million shared. Data came from immunoSEQ multiplex PCR; TCRdb stores just in-frame clones and leaves some out. V and J calls plus clone size are reproduced from that table; the DNA served to infer D and trimming. In the table there are some 170,000 clones, approximately 72% of which are singletons. This clone has only a few counts. Its cognate antigen is unknown. Overall study findings and caveats: Reports described diagnosis of cytomegalovirus status by the classifier as highly specific and sensitive. Within an earlier analysis, most TCR beta V segments proved productive either about 90% or about 30% of the time.

The sequenced material came from PBMCs. The source of this sequence is a human donor in good health.

The CDR3 is CASSTGVYQPQHF. Written as DNA, the CDR3 is TGTGCCAGTTCTACAGGGGTATATCAGCCCCAGCATTTT. The chain recombines TRBV2 with TRBJ1-5, with 7 bases lining up with TRBD1. The germline CDR1 and CDR2 sequences are SNHLY and FYNNEI. This CDR3 region has 13 residues. Unmatched junction bases numbered 7, after V lost 9 bases and J lost 5 bases.